The sample holds a few counts of the clone carrying this T cell receptor (beta chain). This sample is part of a study of blood T cell repertoires in COVID-19. Study as a whole: Samples representing acute and convalescent COVID-19 were sourced from the United States, Italy and Spain. Sample material is recorded as cDNA or gDNA derived from T cells, B-cell-depleted T cells, or PBMCs.

Germline V CDR1 and CDR2: LGHNA, YSLEER. The CDR3 extends over 16 amino acids. The V gene lost 3 bases and the J gene lost 4 bases, with 16 bases spanning the gap. As processed by the authors: Using reference gene primer amplification, nucleated cell counts were estimated. Profiling relied on immunoSEQ multiplex PCR, and the TCRdb table lists in-frame clones only, not all of them. That table is the source of V, J and clone size, and D and trimming were worked out from the DNA. The sample holds 200,000 to 250,000 clones, around 83% seen once. This TCR derives from a woman under 30 with acute or convalescent COVID-19. Source material: peripheral blood. The V gene is TRBV4-3, the J gene TRBJ1-3; a possible D gene is TRBD1 (5 bases). In DNA form, the CDR3 reads TGCGCCAGCAGCCAGTACGGTACAGGCTTAGGAAACACCATATATTTT. Protein: CASSQYGTGLGNTIYF.